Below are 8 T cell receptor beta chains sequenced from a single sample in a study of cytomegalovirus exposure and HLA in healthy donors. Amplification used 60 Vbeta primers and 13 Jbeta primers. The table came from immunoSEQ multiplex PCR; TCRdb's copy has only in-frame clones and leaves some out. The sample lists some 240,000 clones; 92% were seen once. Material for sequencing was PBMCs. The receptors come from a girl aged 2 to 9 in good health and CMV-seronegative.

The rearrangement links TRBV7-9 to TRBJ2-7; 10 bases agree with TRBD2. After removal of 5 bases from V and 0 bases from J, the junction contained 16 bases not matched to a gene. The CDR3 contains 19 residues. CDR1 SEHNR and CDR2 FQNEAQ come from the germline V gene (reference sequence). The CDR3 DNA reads TGTGCCAGCAGCCGGCAGCATAGCGGGAGGACACCCTACTCCTACGAGCAGTACTTC. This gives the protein CASSRQHSGRTPYSYEQYF.

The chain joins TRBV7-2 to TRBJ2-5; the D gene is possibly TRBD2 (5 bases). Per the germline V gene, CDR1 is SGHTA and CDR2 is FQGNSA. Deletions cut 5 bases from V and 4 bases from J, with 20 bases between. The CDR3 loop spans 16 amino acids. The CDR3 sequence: CASSPRGSLTGETQYF. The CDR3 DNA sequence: TGTGCCAGCAGCCCTCGGGGTAGCCTGACGGGAGAGACCCAGTACTTC. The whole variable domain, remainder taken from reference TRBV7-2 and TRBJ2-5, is GAGVSQSPSNKVTEKGKDVELRCDPISGHTALYWYRQSLGQGLEFLIYFQGNSAPDKSGLPSDRFSAERTGGSVSTLTIQRTQQEDSAVYLCASSPRGSLTGETQYFGPGTRLLVL.

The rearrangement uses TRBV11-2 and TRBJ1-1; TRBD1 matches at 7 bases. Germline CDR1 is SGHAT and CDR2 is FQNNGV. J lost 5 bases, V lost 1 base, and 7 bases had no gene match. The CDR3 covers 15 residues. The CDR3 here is CASSLVKGAGTEAFF. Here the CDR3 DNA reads TGTGCCAGCAGCTTAGTGAAGGGGGCGGGAACTGAAGCTTTCTTT.

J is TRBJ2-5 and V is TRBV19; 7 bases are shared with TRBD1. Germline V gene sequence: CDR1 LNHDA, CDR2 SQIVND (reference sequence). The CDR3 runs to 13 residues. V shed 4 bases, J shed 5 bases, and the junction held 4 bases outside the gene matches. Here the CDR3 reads CASSRQGGETQYF. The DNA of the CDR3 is TGTGCCAGTAGTAGACAGGGCGGCGAGACCCAGTACTTC.

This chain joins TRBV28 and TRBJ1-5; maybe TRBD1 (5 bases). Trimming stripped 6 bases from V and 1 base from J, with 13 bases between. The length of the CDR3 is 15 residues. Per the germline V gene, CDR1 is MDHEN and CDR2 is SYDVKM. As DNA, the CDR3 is TGTGCCAGCAGGGGGGGGATTTTGAGCAATCAGCCCCAGCATTTT. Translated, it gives CASRGGILSNQPQHF.

CDR3 in amino acids: CASSVSVKPSGANVLTF. The CDR3 bases are TGTGCCAGCAGCGTTTCGGTAAAACCCTCTGGGGCCAACGTCCTGACTTTC. The rearrangement uses TRBV9 and TRBJ2-6, with D hard to call. Per germline, CDR1 SGDLS and CDR2 YYNGEE. The CDR3 covers 17 residues. Trimming cost V 2 bases and J 0 bases, with 12 bases left between them.

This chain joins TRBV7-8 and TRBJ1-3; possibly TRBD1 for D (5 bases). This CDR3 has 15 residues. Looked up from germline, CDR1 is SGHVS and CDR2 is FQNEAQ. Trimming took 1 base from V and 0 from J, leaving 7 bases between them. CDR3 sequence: CASSLVGHSGNTIYF. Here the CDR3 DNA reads TGTGCCAGCAGCTTAGTTGGACACTCTGGAAACACCATATATTTT.

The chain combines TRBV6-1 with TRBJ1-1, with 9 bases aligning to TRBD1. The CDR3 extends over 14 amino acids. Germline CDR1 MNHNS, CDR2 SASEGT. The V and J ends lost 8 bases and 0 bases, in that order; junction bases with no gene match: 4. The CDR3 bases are TGTGCCAGCGCAAGGACAGGGGTGAACACTGAAGCTTTCTTT. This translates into CASARTGVNTEAFF.